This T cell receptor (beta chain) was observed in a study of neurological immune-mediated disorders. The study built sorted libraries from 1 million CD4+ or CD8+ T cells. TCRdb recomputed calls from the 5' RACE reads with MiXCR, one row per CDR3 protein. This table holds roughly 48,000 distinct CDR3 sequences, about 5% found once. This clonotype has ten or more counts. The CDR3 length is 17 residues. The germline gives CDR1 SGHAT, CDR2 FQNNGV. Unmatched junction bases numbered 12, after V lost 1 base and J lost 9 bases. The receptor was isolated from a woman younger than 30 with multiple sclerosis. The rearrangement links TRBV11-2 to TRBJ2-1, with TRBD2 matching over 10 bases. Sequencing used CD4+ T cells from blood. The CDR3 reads CASSLAPRAGGPGEQFF. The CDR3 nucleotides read TGTGCCAGCAGCTTAGCCCCGAGAGCGGGAGGGCCGGGTGAGCAGTTCTTC.